Following are 24 T cell receptor beta chains from one sample sequenced in a study of blood T cell repertoires in COVID-19. Profiled with immunoSEQ multiplex PCR; TCRdb holds only in-frame clones, not every one. The sample holds 150,000 to 200,000 clones; around 80% are singletons and the top ten take about 3%. The sequencing input was peripheral blood. Receptors were obtained from a woman of 80 years or more with active or convalescent COVID-19.

The CDR3 protein is CASSLRLTESYTDTQYF. The CDR3, as DNA: TGTGCCAGCAGCCTAAGACTGACTGAATCCTACACAGATACGCAGTATTTT. The gene calls are TRBV14 and TRBJ2-3; D is unresolved. The germline V gene encodes CDR1 SGHDN and CDR2 FVKESK. V lost 4 bases, J lost 2 bases, and 19 bases lay in between. The CDR3 consists of 17 residues.

CDR3 DNA: TGTGCCAGTAGCCTCTCCGGGACAGCGTACAATGAGCAGTTCTTC. It yields the protein CASSLSGTAYNEQFF. This chain joins TRBV19 and TRBJ2-1; 7 bases fit TRBD1. CDR3 length: 15 amino acids. The germline V gene encodes CDR1 LNHDA and CDR2 SQIVND (reference sequence). The V gene end was trimmed by 6 bases and the J gene end by 4 bases; junction bases not matched to a gene: 9.

The rearrangement links TRBV6-5 to TRBJ1-2; D possibly corresponds to TRBD1 (5 bases). Germline values: CDR1 MNHEY, CDR2 SVGAGI. With 6 bases removed from V and 2 bases from J, the gap between germline ends came to 10 bases. The CDR3 is 13 amino acids. CDR3 in DNA: TGTGCCAGCAGCGGGGGAAACAACTATGGCTACACCTTC. This codes for CASSGGNNYGYTF.

J is TRBJ1-1 and V is TRBV16; perhaps TRBD1 as D (6 bases). The CDR3 consists of 16 residues. Germline V lookup: CDR1 KGHSY, CDR2 FQNENV. V was cut by 0 bases and J by 1 base, with 12 bases left in between. CDR3 residues: CASSQSLRGRNTEAFF. CDR3 DNA sequence: TGTGCCAGCAGCCAATCGTTGAGGGGGAGGAACACTGAAGCTTTCTTT.

This chain connects TRBV6-2 or TRBV6-3 to TRBJ2-5, with 10 bases lining up with TRBD2. The CDR3 has 16 residues. Germline V gene sequence: CDR1 MNHEY, CDR2 SVGEGT. Losses at the gene ends were 1 base for V and 6 bases for J; bases not matched to a gene: 8. This CDR3 is CASSYYPSGGAQTQYF. For the CDR3, the DNA is TGTGCCAGCAGTTACTATCCCAGCGGGGGGGCGCAGACCCAGTACTTC.

This chain uses TRBV6-5 with TRBJ2-3; 14 positions agree with TRBD2. V shed 8 bases, J shed 5 bases, and the junction held 6 bases outside the gene matches. This CDR3 has 15 amino acids. Germline V CDR1 and CDR2: MNHEY, SVGAGI. The chain's CDR3 is CASEETSGGGDTQYF. The CDR3 DNA follows: TGTGCCAGCGAAGAGACTAGCGGGGGGGGAGATACGCAGTATTTT.

This chain joins TRBV6-5 and TRBJ1-2; no clear D gene. The CDR3 has 11 residues. Germline lookup yields CDR1 MNHEY and CDR2 SVGAGI. With 8 bases removed from V and 2 bases from J, the gap between germline ends came to 6 bases. As DNA, the CDR3 is TGTGCCAGCGGCGGGAACTATGGCTACACCTTC. Amino acid sequence: CASGGNYGYTF.

The rearrangement links TRBV19 to TRBJ2-4, with 9 positions matching TRBD1. The length of the CDR3 is 17 residues. V lost 3 bases and J lost 1; bases outside the gene matches: 7. Per germline, CDR1 LNHDA and CDR2 SQIVND (reference sequence). The CDR3, as DNA: TGTGCCAGTAGTATTTATGGGACAGGGTCGGCCAAAAACATTCAGTACTTC. It yields the protein CASSIYGTGSAKNIQYF.

The chain carries TRBV7-9 and TRBJ2-3, with D perhaps matching TRBD1 (5 bases). Germline values: CDR1 SEHNR, CDR2 FQNEAQ (reference sequence). This CDR3 has 15 amino acids. The germline V and J ends were trimmed by 5 bases and 2 bases, with 14 bases remaining between them. This chain's CDR3 is CASSQKRQNTDTQYF. DNA of the CDR3: TGTGCCAGCAGCCAAAAAAGACAGAACACAGATACGCAGTATTTT.

This rearrangement joins TRBV24-1 to TRBJ2-1; 7 positions agree with TRBD1. The CDR3 loop spans 16 amino acids. Trimming removed 2 bases from V and 0 bases from J; junction bases left unmatched: 3. Germline V gives CDR1 KGHDR, CDR2 SFDVKD. The CDR3 spells CATSDSGQSSYNEQFF. CDR3 nucleotide sequence: TGTGCCACCAGTGATTCGGGACAGAGCTCCTACAATGAGCAGTTCTTC.

The rearrangement uses TRBV11-2 and TRBJ2-7; TRBD1 is a possible D gene (5 bases). CDR3 length: 16 residues. Germline CDR1 and CDR2: SGHAT and FQNNGV. The germline V and J ends were trimmed by 2 bases and 4 bases, with 18 bases remaining between them. The CDR3 DNA reads TGTGCCAGCAGCTTACCCCTTGGGCAGGGTGGGTACGAGCAGTACTTC. Its protein is CASSLPLGQGGYEQYF.

This clone has a handful of counts. The germline gene is not matched at one end of the junction; a read error may be the cause. The chain links TRBV6-1 to TRBJ1-2; a weak D match, TRBD1 (5 bases). The CDR3 spans 13 residues. CDR1 is MNHNS, CDR2 SASEGT, per germline. The CDR3 coding sequence is TGTGCCAGCAGGGAAGACAGAAACTATGGCTACACCTTC. Translating it yields CASREDRNYGYTF.

This chain uses TRBV27 with TRBJ2-2; the D gene is possibly TRBD1 (6 bases). The CDR3 has 16 residues. Germline lookup yields CDR1 MNHEY and CDR2 SMNVEV (reference sequence). The V and J ends lost 5 bases and 1 base respectively, with 14 bases between them. The CDR3 region is CASSTLRDKNTGELFF. The CDR3 bases are TGTGCCAGCAGTACTCTAAGGGACAAGAACACCGGGGAGCTGTTTTTT.

The CDR3, as DNA: TGTGCCAGCGGGGCCGGGACAGGGAATACCCAGTACTTC. Its protein product is CASGAGTGNTQYF. This chain joins TRBV12-3 or TRBV12-4 and TRBJ2-5; 9 bases agree with TRBD1. Trimming cost V 8 bases and J 8 bases; bases outside gene matches: 9. This CDR3 comprises 13 residues.

The CDR3 nucleotides are TGTGCCAGCAGCCCAGGGACAGCTGAAGCTTTCTTT. Translation gives CASSPGTAEAFF. The V gene is TRBV7-8, the J gene TRBJ1-1; 7 nucleotides match TRBD1. From germline, CDR1 is SGHVS and CDR2 FQNEAQ. Germline trimming cut 5 bases from V and 6 bases from J; bases unmatched to any gene: 3. The CDR3 is 12 residues long.

The gene calls are TRBV6-6 and TRBJ1-1; 8 bases agree with TRBD1. Unmatched junction bases numbered 1, after V lost 0 bases and J lost 7 bases. CDR1 and CDR2 from the germline V gene are MNHNY and SVGAGI (reference sequence). The CDR3 is 13 amino acids. CDR3 loop: CASSYSGQGEAFF. CDR3 DNA: TGTGCCAGCAGTTACTCAGGACAGGGTGAAGCTTTCTTT.

The chain recombines TRBV7-2 with TRBJ2-3, with 8 bases aligning to TRBD1. In germline, CDR1 is SGHTA, CDR2 FQGNSA. CDR3 length: 12 residues. The trim removed 3 bases at V and 15 bases at J, leaving 8 bases unmatched. CDR3 nucleotide sequence: TGTGCCAGCAGCTTTACCGGGACAGGTGAATATTTT. Translation gives CASSFTGTGEYF. The variable domain in full, with the rest retrieved from reference TRBV7-2 and TRBJ2-3, is GAGVSQSPSNKVTEKGKDVELRCDPISGHTALYWYRQSLGQGLEFLIYFQGNSAPDKSGLPSDRFSAERTGGSVSTLTIQRTQQEDSAVYLCASSFTGTGEYFGPGTRLTVL.

V gene TRBV2 combines with J gene TRBJ2-7; TRBD1 agrees at 7 bases. The V and J ends lost 8 bases and 3 bases, in that order; junction bases with no gene match: 25. This CDR3 comprises 19 residues. From germline, CDR1 is SNHLY and CDR2 FYNNEI. CDR3 amino acids: CASALNRGDLAFSGYEQYF. The DNA for the CDR3 is TGTGCCAGCGCGCTTAACAGGGGCGACTTGGCTTTTTCGGGCTACGAGCAGTACTTC.

The chain uses TRBV28 and TRBJ1-2, with a tentative D call TRBD1 (6 bases). Germline V gene sequence: CDR1 MDHEN, CDR2 SYDVKM. Trimming pared 5 bases from V and 6 bases from J, leaving 16 bases between. The CDR3 extends over 14 amino acids. CDR3 protein: CASSPSGHFDGYTF. CDR3 nucleotide sequence: TGTGCCAGCAGTCCCTCGGGACATTTCGATGGCTACACCTTC.

V is TRBV28 and J is TRBJ1-2; tentatively, D is TRBD1 (5 bases). Trimming pared 3 bases from V and 5 bases from J, leaving 7 bases between. This CDR3 has 12 residues. CDR1 and CDR2 (germline): MDHEN, SYDVKM. The CDR3 is CASSFRGYGYTF. The CDR3 region has the DNA TGTGCCAGCAGTTTTCGGGGGTATGGCTACACCTTC.

V and J are TRBV4-2 and TRBJ1-3, with a weak D call TRBD1 (6 bases). The CDR3 extends over 15 amino acids. The germline CDR1 and CDR2 sequences are LGHNA and YNFKEQ. Trimming took 4 bases from V and 0 from J, leaving 10 bases between them. The CDR3 region has the DNA TGTGCCAGCAGCCGAGGGGGTACCTCTGGAAACACCATATATTTT. This translates into CASSRGGTSGNTIYF.

This clone was observed a single time. The chain is built from TRBV5-1 and TRBJ2-1, with TRBD2 matching 7 bases. The CDR3 consists of 12 residues. CDR1 is SGHRS, CDR2 YFSETQ, per germline. Germline trimming cut 3 bases from V and 6 bases from J; bases unmatched to any gene: 0. The CDR3 DNA follows: TGCGCCAGCAGCTGGGGGGGCAATGAGCAGTTCTTC. Translation gives CASSWGGNEQFF.

The chain has TRBV28 and TRBJ2-7; no definite D call. The CDR3 spans 11 residues. CDR1 is MDHEN and CDR2 is SYDVKM in the germline V gene. Between the trimmed V and J ends, which lost 3 bases and 4 bases, there was a span of 4 bases. CDR3 in amino acids: CASSFSYEQYF. CDR3 bases: TGTGCCAGCAGTTTTTCGTACGAGCAGTACTTC.

The chain carries TRBV29-1 and TRBJ2-7, with 9 bases that match TRBD1. From germline, CDR1 is SQVTM and CDR2 ANQGSEA. The CDR3 is 13 amino acids. V trimming: 2 bases; J trimming: 6 bases; junction bases outside the gene matches: 5. This chain's CDR3 is CSVESGQGAEQYF. The CDR3 DNA reads TGCAGCGTTGAATCGGGACAGGGTGCCGAGCAGTACTTC.